The next 3 T cell receptor beta chains were all read from a single sample in a study of T cells after posttransplantation cyclophosphamide. Generated by immunoSEQ multiplex PCR, the TCRdb table keeps only in-frame clones and is missing some. The sample holds 66,000 or so clones, roughly 93% seen once. Input material: PBMCs. The receptor set was obtained from a woman aged 25 to 39 in good health and a related stem cell transplant donor.

This chain connects TRBV7-9 to TRBJ2-5; TRBD1 matches at 7 bases. Germline loops: CDR1 SEHNR, CDR2 FQNEAQ (reference sequence). The CDR3 runs 17 residues. V lost 3 bases to trimming and J lost 0 bases; unmatched junction nucleotides: 10. CDR3 sequence: CASSFPGQVRDQETQYF. The CDR3 region has the DNA TGTGCCAGCAGCTTCCCCGGACAGGTCCGGGACCAAGAGACCCAGTACTTC.

The chain carries TRBV10-3 and TRBJ1-2, with a weak D call TRBD1 (5 bases). V was clipped by 3 bases and J by 6 bases, with 11 bases between them. Germline V gene data show CDR1 as ENHRY and CDR2 as SYGVKD. The CDR3 is 13 residues long. The CDR3 nucleotides are TGTGCCATCAGTGAAGGACAATTGGATGGCTACACCTTC. Amino acid sequence: CAISEGQLDGYTF.

J is TRBJ2-1 and V is TRBV7-9; tentative D call: TRBD1 (6 bases). The CDR3 is 14 amino acids. Looked up from germline, CDR1 is SEHNR and CDR2 is FQNEAQ (reference sequence). Trimming left V 6 bases short and J 4 bases short, with 13 bases between. In DNA form, the CDR3 reads TGTGCCAGCAGTCCTAGACAGGAATACAATGAGCAGTTCTTC. It encodes CASSPRQEYNEQFF.